These T cell receptor beta chains were read from a single sample in a study of CD8+ T cells in alopecia areata. The repertoire was sequenced with immunoSEQ multiplex PCR; TCRdb's copy has only in-frame clones and lacks some. The table has some 11,000 clones, roughly 62% seen once; the top ten hold around 8%. The sequencing used skin, collected at week 0. Receptors originate from a human donor with alopecia areata. Each CDR3 is given with its conserved first and last residue. Fields, in order: V gene, clone size, D gene, J gene, CDR3 DNA, CDR3 protein. D genes are given only for firm matches. Clone size, where shown, is once, few, many, or a class for clones that have expanded.

V gene: TRBV12-5
clone size: few
D gene: -
J gene: TRBJ2-6
CDR3 DNA: TGTGCTAGTGGTTTGGTACGAAGCAGGGACTCTGGGGCCAACGTCCTGACTTTC
CDR3 protein: CASGLVRSRDSGANVLTF

V gene: TRBV5-4
clone size: -
D gene: TRBD1
J gene: TRBJ2-4
CDR3 DNA: TGTGCCAGCAGCCGGCGACAGGGCCAAGCCAAAAACATTCAGTACTTC
CDR3 protein: CASSRRQGQAKNIQYF

V gene: TRBV27
clone size: -
D gene: -
J gene: TRBJ1-5
CDR3 DNA: TGTGCCAGCAGTTTATCCGCAGGGGACGGGGCTCAGCCCCAGCATTTT
CDR3 protein: CASSLSAGDGAQPQHF

V gene: TRBV18
clone size: -
D gene: -
J gene: TRBJ1-1
CDR3 DNA: TGTGCCAGCTCACCTACGGGGGACACTGAAGCTTTCTTT
CDR3 protein: CASSPTGDTEAFF

V gene: TRBV14
clone size: -
D gene: TRBD2
J gene: TRBJ2-7
CDR3 DNA: TGTGCCAGCAGCCAAGGACTAGCGGGGTTCTACGAGCAGTACTTC
CDR3 protein: CASSQGLAGFYEQYF

V gene: TRBV28
clone size: -
D gene: -
J gene: TRBJ1-5
CDR3 DNA: TGTGCCAGCAGTCTGCTCCAGGGGCCCCAGCATTTT
CDR3 protein: CASSLLQGPQHF

V gene: TRBV19
clone size: -
D gene: -
J gene: TRBJ2-5
CDR3 DNA: TGTGCCAGTAGTATAAGCGGCCGGAACCAAGAGACCCAGTACTTC
CDR3 protein: CASSISGRNQETQYF

V gene: TRBV15
clone size: few
D gene: -
J gene: TRBJ2-4
CDR3 DNA: TGTGCCACCAGCAGAGAATCCCTGGAGCATCTAGCCAAAAACATTCAGTACTTC
CDR3 protein: CATSRESLEHLAKNIQYF

V gene: TRBV27
clone size: few
D gene: -
J gene: TRBJ2-3
CDR3 DNA: TGTGCCAGCGTAGACAGTGCAGATACGCAGTATTTT
CDR3 protein: CASVDSADTQYF

V gene: TRBV7-9
clone size: few
D gene: -
J gene: TRBJ2-7
CDR3 DNA: TGTGCCAGCAGCTCGGGAAAGGTGAGCTCCTACGAGCAGTACTTC
CDR3 protein: CASSSGKVSSYEQYF

V gene: TRBV5-1
clone size: -
D gene: TRBD2
J gene: TRBJ2-3
CDR3 DNA: TGCGCCAGCAGCCTCCCGGGGGGTACAGATACGCAGTATTTT
CDR3 protein: CASSLPGGTDTQYF

V gene: TRBV7-2
clone size: -
D gene: -
J gene: TRBJ1-2
CDR3 DNA: TGTGCCAGCAGCTTATCGGGGACAAACTTTTTCTATGGCTACACCTTC
CDR3 protein: CASSLSGTNFFYGYTF

V gene: TRBV7-2
clone size: -
D gene: TRBD1
J gene: TRBJ1-2
CDR3 DNA: TGTGCCAGCAGCTCGACAGGGGTCGGTGGCTACACCTTC
CDR3 protein: CASSSTGVGGYTF

V gene: TRBV5-6
clone size: few
D gene: -
J gene: TRBJ1-1
CDR3 DNA: TGTGCCAGCAGCCCGATCTTGGTTACCGAAGCTTTCTTT
CDR3 protein: CASSPILVTEAFF

V gene: TRBV6-5
clone size: few
D gene: -
J gene: TRBJ1-2
CDR3 DNA: TGTGCCAGCAGACATTCTGGAGAAGGCTACACCTTC
CDR3 protein: CASRHSGEGYTF

V gene: TRBV6-5
clone size: -
D gene: -
J gene: TRBJ2-1
CDR3 DNA: TGTGCCAGCAGTTCCCCCGGGGGCATCAATGAGCAGTTCTTC
CDR3 protein: CASSSPGGINEQFF

V gene: TRBV9
clone size: -
D gene: TRBD2
J gene: TRBJ2-1
CDR3 DNA: TGTGCCAGCAGCCGAAATCGAAGAACGGGACTAGCGGGCCGCCGCTCCTACAATGAGCAGTTCTTC
CDR3 protein: CASSRNRRTGLAGRRSYNEQFF

V gene: TRBV29-1
clone size: -
D gene: -
J gene: TRBJ1-2
CDR3 DNA: TGCAGCTTCGCTTGGGACTATGGCTACACCTTC
CDR3 protein: CSFAWDYGYTF

V gene: TRBV4-1
clone size: once
D gene: -
J gene: TRBJ1-2
CDR3 DNA: TGCGCCAGCAGCCAAGAACCTCAGGGAATAAACTATGGCTACACCTTC
CDR3 protein: CASSQEPQGINYGYTF

V gene: TRBV6-1
clone size: -
D gene: TRBD2
J gene: TRBJ2-7
CDR3 DNA: TGTGCCAGCAGTGTAACTAGCGATTACTACGAGCAGTACTTC
CDR3 protein: CASSVTSDYYEQYF

V gene: TRBV6-5
clone size: -
D gene: -
J gene: TRBJ1-1
CDR3 DNA: TGTGCCAGCAGATCAATAAGTCAGAACACTGAAGCTTTCTTT
CDR3 protein: CASRSISQNTEAFF

V gene: TRBV10-1
clone size: once
D gene: TRBD2
J gene: TRBJ2-1
CDR3 DNA: TGCGCCAGCAGTGAGCGACTAGCGGGAGACCCTCGGAATGAGCAGTTCTTC
CDR3 protein: CASSERLAGDPRNEQFF

V gene: TRBV19
clone size: -
D gene: -
J gene: TRBJ1-1
CDR3 DNA: TGTGCCAGTAGTGGGGGTAAGGCTGAAGCTTTCTTT
CDR3 protein: CASSGGKAEAFF

V gene: TRBV7-9
clone size: once
D gene: -
J gene: TRBJ2-7
CDR3 DNA: TGTGCCACCAACGAGGGGAACTACGAGCAGTACTTC
CDR3 protein: CATNEGNYEQYF